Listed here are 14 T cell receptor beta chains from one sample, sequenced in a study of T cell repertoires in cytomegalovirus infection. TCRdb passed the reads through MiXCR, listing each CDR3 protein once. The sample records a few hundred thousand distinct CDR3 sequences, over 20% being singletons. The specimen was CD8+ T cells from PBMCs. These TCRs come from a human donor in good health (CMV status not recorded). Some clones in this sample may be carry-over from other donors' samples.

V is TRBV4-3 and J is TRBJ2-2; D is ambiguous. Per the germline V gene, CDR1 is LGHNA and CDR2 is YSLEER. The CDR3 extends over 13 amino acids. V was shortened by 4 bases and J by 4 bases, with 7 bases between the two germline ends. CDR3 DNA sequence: TGCGCCAGCAGCCTTACAGCCACCGGGGAGCTGTTTTTT. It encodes CASSLTATGELFF.

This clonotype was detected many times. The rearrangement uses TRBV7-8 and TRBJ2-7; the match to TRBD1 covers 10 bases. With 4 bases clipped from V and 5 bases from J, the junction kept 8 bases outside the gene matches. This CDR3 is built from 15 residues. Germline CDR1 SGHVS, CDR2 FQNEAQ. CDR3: CASSYFGTGDNEQYF. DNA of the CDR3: TGTGCCAGCAGCTACTTCGGGACAGGGGACAACGAGCAGTACTTC.

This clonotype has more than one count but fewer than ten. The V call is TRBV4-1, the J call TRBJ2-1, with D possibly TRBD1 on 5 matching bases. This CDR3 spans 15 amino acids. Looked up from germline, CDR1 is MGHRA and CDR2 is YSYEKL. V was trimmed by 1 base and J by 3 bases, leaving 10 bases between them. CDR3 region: CASSQVRGDYNEQFF. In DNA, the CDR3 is TGCGCCAGCAGCCAAGTTAGGGGCGACTACAATGAGCAGTTCTTC.

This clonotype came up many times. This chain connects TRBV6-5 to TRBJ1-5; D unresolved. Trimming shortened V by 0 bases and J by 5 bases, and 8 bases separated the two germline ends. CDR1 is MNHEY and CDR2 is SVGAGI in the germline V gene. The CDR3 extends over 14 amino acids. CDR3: CASSYSFGHQPQHF. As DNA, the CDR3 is TGTGCCAGCAGTTACTCTTTCGGCCATCAGCCCCAGCATTTT.

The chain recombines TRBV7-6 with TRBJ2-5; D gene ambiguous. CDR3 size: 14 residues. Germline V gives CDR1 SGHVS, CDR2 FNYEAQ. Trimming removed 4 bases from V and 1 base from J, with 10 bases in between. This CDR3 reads CASSSAGFQETQYF. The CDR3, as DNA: TGTGCCAGCAGCTCGGCTGGGTTCCAAGAGACCCAGTACTTC. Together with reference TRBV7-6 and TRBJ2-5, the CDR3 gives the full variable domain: GAGVSQSPRYKVTKRGQDVALRCDPISGHVSLYWYRQALGQGPEFLTYFNYEAQQDKSGLPNDRFSAERPEGSISTLTIQRTEQRDSAMYRCASSSAGFQETQYFGPGTRLLVL.

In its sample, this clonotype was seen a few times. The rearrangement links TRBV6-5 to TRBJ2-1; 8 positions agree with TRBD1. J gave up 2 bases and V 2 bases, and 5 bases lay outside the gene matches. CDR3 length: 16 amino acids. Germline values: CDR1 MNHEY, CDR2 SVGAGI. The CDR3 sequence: CASSYNRGLTYNEQFF. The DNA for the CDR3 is TGTGCCAGCAGTTACAACAGGGGGTTAACCTACAATGAGCAGTTCTTC.

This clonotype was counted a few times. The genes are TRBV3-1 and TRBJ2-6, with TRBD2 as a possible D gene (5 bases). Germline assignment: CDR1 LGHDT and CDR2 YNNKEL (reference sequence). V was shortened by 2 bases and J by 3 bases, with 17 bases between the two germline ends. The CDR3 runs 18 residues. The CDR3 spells CASSQSSRTLDGANVLTF. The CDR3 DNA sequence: TGTGCCAGCAGCCAATCGTCTCGGACTTTAGATGGGGCCAACGTCCTGACTTTC.

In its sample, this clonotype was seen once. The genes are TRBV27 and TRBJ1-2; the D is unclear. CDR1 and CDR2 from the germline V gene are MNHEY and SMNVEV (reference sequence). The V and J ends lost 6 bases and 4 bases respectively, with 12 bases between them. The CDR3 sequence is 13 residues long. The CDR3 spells CASSLTATYGYTF. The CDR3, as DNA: TGTGCCAGCAGCCTAACCGCGACCTATGGCTACACCTTC.

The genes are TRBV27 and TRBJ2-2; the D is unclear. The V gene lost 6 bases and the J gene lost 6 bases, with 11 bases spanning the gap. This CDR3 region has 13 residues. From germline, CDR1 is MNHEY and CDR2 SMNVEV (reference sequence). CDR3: CASSMKNPGELFF. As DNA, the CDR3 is TGTGCCAGCAGCATGAAAAACCCCGGGGAGCTGTTTTTT.

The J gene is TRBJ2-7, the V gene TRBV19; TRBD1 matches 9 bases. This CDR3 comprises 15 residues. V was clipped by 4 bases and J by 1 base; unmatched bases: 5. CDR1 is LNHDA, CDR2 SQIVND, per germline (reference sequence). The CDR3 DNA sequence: TGTGCCAGTAGTACCCCGACAGGGGGATCCTACGAGCAGTACTTC. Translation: CASSTPTGGSYEQYF.

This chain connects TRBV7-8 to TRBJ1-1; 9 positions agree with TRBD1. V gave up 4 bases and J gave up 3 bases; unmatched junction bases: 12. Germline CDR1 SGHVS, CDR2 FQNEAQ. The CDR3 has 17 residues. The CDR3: CASSSPATGGWDTEAFF. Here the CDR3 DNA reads TGTGCCAGCAGCTCGCCGGCGACAGGGGGGTGGGACACTGAAGCTTTCTTT.

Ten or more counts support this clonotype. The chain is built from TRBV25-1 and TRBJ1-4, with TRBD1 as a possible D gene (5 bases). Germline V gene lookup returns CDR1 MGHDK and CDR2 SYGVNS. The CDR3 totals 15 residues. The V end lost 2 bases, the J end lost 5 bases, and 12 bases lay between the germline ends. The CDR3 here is CASSEIGGENEKLFF. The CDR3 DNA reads TGTGCCAGCAGTGAAATCGGGGGGGAGAATGAAAAACTGTTTTTT.

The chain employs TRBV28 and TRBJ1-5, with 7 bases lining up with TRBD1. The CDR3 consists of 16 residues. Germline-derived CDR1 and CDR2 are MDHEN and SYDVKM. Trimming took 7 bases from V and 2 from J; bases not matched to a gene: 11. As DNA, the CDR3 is TGTGCCAGCACCATGCAAGGGGGCGCGGGCAATCAGCCCCAGCATTTT. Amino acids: CASTMQGGAGNQPQHF.

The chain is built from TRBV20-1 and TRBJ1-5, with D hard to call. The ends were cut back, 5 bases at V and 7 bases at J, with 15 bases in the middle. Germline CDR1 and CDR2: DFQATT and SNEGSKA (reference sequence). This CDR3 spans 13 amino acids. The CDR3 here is CSADGGMGQPQHF. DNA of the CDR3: TGCAGTGCTGATGGAGGGATGGGACAGCCCCAGCATTTT.